The text below deals with one TCR beta chain. Produced via immunoSEQ multiplex PCR; TCRdb's table is partial and in-frame only. The sample lists roughly 68,000 clones, 90% seen once, with approximately 0.56% in the top ten. Germline values: CDR1 SGHRS, CDR2 YFSETQ. This CDR3 is built from 16 residues. Deletions cut 1 base from V and 2 bases from J, with 15 bases between. The source of the sample is a study of blood T cell repertoires in COVID-19. Study-wide background: COVID-19 samples from acute and convalescent phases originated in the United States, Italy and Spain.

Those enrolled in Seattle joined during active infection and were followed longitudinally afterward. Sequenced input: peripheral blood. The V gene is TRBV5-1, the J gene TRBJ1-2; possibly TRBD1 for D (6 bases). The source of this sequence is a man aged 50-59 years with COVID-19, enrolled during active disease. Written as DNA, the CDR3 is TGCGCCAGCAGCTTGCAGGGGACACCTAAGAACTATGGCTACACCTTC. Protein product: CASSLQGTPKNYGYTF. The variable domain in full, with the rest retrieved from reference TRBV5-1 and TRBJ1-2, is KAGVTQTPRYLIKTRGQQVTLSCSPISGHRSVSWYQQTPGQGLQFLFEYFSETQRNKGNFPGRFSGRQFSNSRSEMNVSTLELGDSALYLCASSLQGTPKNYGYTFGSGTRLTVV.